The present T cell receptor (beta chain) was sequenced within a study of vaccination and CD4 T cells after COVID-19. The overall study: Stimuli were overlapping spike peptide pools of SARS-CoV-2 and three common cold coronaviruses (HCoV-NL63, HCoV-OC43, HCoV-229E). Whole-study results and caveats: The study found median SARS-CoV-2-reactive clonotypes rising from roughly 19 to 38, not significantly. Convalescent patients saw a median around 83% of their reactive clones show up only after vaccination.

The assay that was used to sequence DNA from cultured CD4+ T cells was the Oncomine TCR Beta short-read assay. TCRdb recomputed calls from the PCR reads with MiXCR, one row per CDR3 protein. The data hold about 10,000 distinct CDR3 sequences, with approximately 34% observed a single time. As for treatment: roughly 10-day PBMC culture with coronavirus spike peptide pools or control peptides (ViraFEST assay). Unexposed donor CD4+ T cells predated the COVID-19 pandemic, collected 2011-2018. With SARS-CoV-2 S/N and four cold-coronavirus spikes, unexposed-donor CD4+ T cells were probed, cells permitting. As to this clonotype: Its antigen is undetermined.

The source is a human donor in good health. The sequenced sample consisted of CD4+ T cells from blood, cultured in vitro.

The CDR3 region is CASTRADMNTEAFF. DNA for the CDR3: TGTGCCAGTACTAGAGCAGACATGAACACTGAAGCTTTCTTT. J is TRBJ1-1 and V is TRBV19; D is unclear. The V end was cut by 7 bases, the J end by 0 bases, with 12 bases between. The CDR3 extends over 14 amino acids. CDR1 and CDR2 from the germline V gene are LNHDA and SQIVND (reference sequence).